These 27 T cell receptor beta chains originate from one sample sequenced in a study of cytomegalovirus exposure and HLA in healthy donors. The PCR employed 60 Vbeta primers together with 13 Jbeta primers. The repertoire was sequenced with immunoSEQ multiplex PCR; TCRdb's copy has only in-frame clones and lacks some. The sample consists of 150,000 to 200,000 clones, 70% to 80% of them appearing once. The sequencing input was PBMCs. All receptors derive from a young man in good health and CMV-seropositive.

The sample holds one count of this clone. The chain carries TRBV7-3 and TRBJ2-1; TRBD2 might be the D (7 bases). The CDR3 covers 11 residues. Trimming pared 8 bases from V and 13 bases from J, leaving 15 bases between. Per the germline V gene, CDR1 is SGHTA and CDR2 is FQGTGA. CDR3 region: CASGGGGAQFF. As DNA, the CDR3 is TGTGCCAGCGGGGGTGGGGGGGCACAGTTCTTC.

This chain connects TRBV5-6 to TRBJ2-5, with TRBD1 identical over 8 bases. Germline CDR1 is SGHDT and CDR2 is YYEEEE. Trimming removed 5 bases from V and 2 bases from J; junction bases left unmatched: 8. CDR3 length: 15 amino acids. Here the CDR3 reads CASSFGQGEQETQYF. The CDR3 bases are TGTGCCAGCAGTTTCGGACAGGGCGAACAAGAGACCCAGTACTTC.

This rearrangement joins TRBV7-8 to TRBJ1-4; weak D call: TRBD1 (6 bases). The CDR3 sequence is 15 residues long. With 6 bases removed from V and 14 bases from J, the gap between germline ends came to 25 bases. CDR1 is SGHVS and CDR2 is FQNEAQ in the germline V gene. DNA of the CDR3: TGTGCCAGCAGTCCCTCTACCGGGACATCACAAGGGCTGTTTTTT. It encodes CASSPSTGTSQGLFF.

CDR3 sequence reads: CASKGGAAGENEQYF. CDR3 coding DNA: TGTGCCAGCAAGGGTGGAGCGGCGGGAGAAAACGAGCAGTACTTC. V is TRBV6-5 and J is TRBJ2-5; 7 bases map to TRBD2. The J call may be wrong; the DNA end is better matched by TRBJ2-7. Germline CDR1 and CDR2: MNHEY and SVGAGI. This CDR3 spans 15 amino acids.

This clone appeared a few times. V is TRBV29-1 and J is TRBJ1-1; the D is unclear. The V and J ends lost 3 bases and 6 bases respectively, with 8 bases between them. Germline assignment: CDR1 SQVTM and CDR2 ANQGSEA. The CDR3 covers 11 residues. CDR3 DNA sequence: TGCAGCGTTGATGGTGGCCCTGAAGCTTTCTTT. Its protein product is CSVDGGPEAFF.

The rearrangement links TRBV6-1 to TRBJ1-2, with 8 nucleotides matching TRBD1. The V and J ends lost 11 bases and 4 bases, in that order; junction bases with no gene match: 15. Germline V CDR1 and CDR2: MNHNS, SASEGT. CDR3 size: 15 residues. Here the CDR3 reads CAVAAPMGQVYGYTF. DNA of the CDR3: TGTGCCGTCGCCGCGCCGATGGGACAGGTCTATGGCTACACCTTC.

The chain is built from TRBV6-1 and TRBJ2-1; tentative D call: TRBD1 (6 bases). The CDR3 extends over 12 amino acids. V lost 10 bases and J lost 0, with 7 bases in between. Germline-derived CDR1 and CDR2 are MNHNS and SASEGT. CDR3 sequence reads: CATDSSYNEQFF. DNA of the CDR3: TGTGCCACGGACAGCTCCTACAATGAGCAGTTCTTC.

The rearrangement joins TRBV6-1 to TRBJ1-2; D unresolved. V dropped 1 base and J dropped 8 bases, with 8 bases sitting between them. The CDR3 totals 12 residues. The germline V gene encodes CDR1 MNHNS and CDR2 SASEGT. CDR3 loop: CASSEGTGGYTF. The DNA for the CDR3 is TGTGCCAGCAGTGAAGGGACGGGGGGCTACACCTTC.

The rearrangement uses TRBV7-2 and TRBJ1-2; D perhaps matches TRBD1 (5 bases). Germline V gene sequence: CDR1 SGHTA, CDR2 FQGNSA. V lost 5 bases, J lost 4 bases, and 14 bases lay in between. This CDR3 region has 14 residues. The CDR3 DNA reads TGTGCCAGCAGCCCCCTCCGGGGGAGCTATGGCTACACCTTC. It codes for CASSPLRGSYGYTF. The variable domain in full, with the rest retrieved from reference TRBV7-2 and TRBJ1-2, is GAGVSQSPSNKVTEKGKDVELRCDPISGHTALYWYRQSLGQGLEFLIYFQGNSAPDKSGLPSDRFSAERTGGSVSTLTIQRTQQEDSAVYLCASSPLRGSYGYTFGSGTRLTVV.

The rearrangement joins TRBV7-6 to TRBJ2-5; no clear D gene. Germline CDR1 reads SGHVS; CDR2 reads FNYEAQ. Trimming stripped 3 bases from V and 3 bases from J, with 5 bases between. The CDR3 length is 12 residues. For the CDR3, the DNA is TGTGCCAGCAGCTTGTCGGAAGAGACCCAGTACTTC. It encodes CASSLSEETQYF.

The J gene is TRBJ1-1, the V gene TRBV19; D gene uncertain. The germline V gene has CDR1 LNHDA and CDR2 SQIVND (reference sequence). The CDR3 consists of 13 residues. V gave up 6 bases and J gave up 8 bases, with 16 bases separating them. CDR3 region: CASRLSGDEEAFF. CDR3 DNA sequence: TGTGCCAGTAGGCTCTCCGGGGATGAGGAAGCTTTCTTT.

The chain recombines TRBV6-1 with TRBJ2-4, with D tentatively TRBD1 (6 bases). CDR1 and CDR2 from the germline V gene are MNHNS and SASEGT. This CDR3 contains 14 residues. V gave up 6 bases and J gave up 12 bases, with 21 bases separating them. The CDR3 here is CASRPSDMLGAQYF. The DNA for the CDR3 is TGTGCCAGCAGGCCAAGCGACATGCTGGGGGCTCAGTACTTC.

This clone was recorded only once. The rearrangement uses TRBV4-1 and TRBJ2-7, with 7 bases that match TRBD2. This CDR3 is 15 amino acids long. The germline CDR1 and CDR2 sequences are MGHRA and YSYEKL. V was clipped by 2 bases and J by 4 bases; unmatched bases: 8. The CDR3 spells CASSQLVGGEYEQYF. CDR3 sequence (DNA): TGCGCCAGCAGCCAACTAGTGGGGGGGGAATACGAGCAGTACTTC.

The sample holds a few counts of this clone. The genes are TRBV6-4 and TRBJ2-3; TRBD2 aligns across 7 bases. This CDR3 has 13 amino acids. With V trimmed by 3 bases and J by 3 bases, 0 bases remained unmatched. Germline CDR1 MRHNA, CDR2 SNTAGT. The DNA for the CDR3 is TGTGCCAGCAGTGAGCGGGAGACAGATACGCAGTATTTT. Protein: CASSERETDTQYF.

A few counts support this clone. This chain uses TRBV2 with TRBJ2-7, with 7 bases aligning to TRBD1. The CDR3 runs 13 residues. Losses at the gene ends were 4 bases for V and 6 bases for J; bases not matched to a gene: 6. Germline V gene lookup returns CDR1 SNHLY and CDR2 FYNNEI. The CDR3, as DNA: TGTGCCAGCAGTGGCGACAGGGCGACCGAGCAGTACTTC. Its protein product is CASSGDRATEQYF.

The chain couples TRBV5-5 to TRBJ2-1; a weak D match, TRBD1 (6 bases). Germline loops: CDR1 SGHKS, CDR2 YYEKEE (reference sequence). The CDR3 sequence is 15 residues long. The V gene lost 3 bases and the J gene lost 6 bases, with 16 bases spanning the gap. CDR3 residues: CASSSYREVGNEQFF. In DNA form, the CDR3 reads TGTGCCAGCAGCTCTTACAGGGAAGTCGGCAATGAGCAGTTCTTC.

This chain uses TRBV27 with TRBJ1-2; a possible D gene is TRBD1 (5 bases). This CDR3 has 13 residues. Trimming removed 3 bases at V and 8 bases at J, with 13 bases between. Germline values: CDR1 MNHEY, CDR2 SMNVEV (reference sequence). The CDR3 DNA follows: TGTGCCAGCAGTTTCGGAGGGGCGGGGGGCTACACCTTC. Translating it yields CASSFGGAGGYTF.

The V and J genes are TRBV27 and TRBJ1-5; the match to TRBD1 covers 8 bases. From germline, CDR1 is MNHEY and CDR2 SMNVEV (reference sequence). CDR3 length equals 15 residues. The ends lost 3 bases at V and 7 bases at J; junction bases unmatched: 8. The CDR3 nucleotides read TGTGCCAGCAGTTTCCGAGGACAGGGACTCCAGCCCCAGCATTTT. It encodes CASSFRGQGLQPQHF.

The chain couples TRBV7-9 to TRBJ1-2; D possibly corresponds to TRBD1 (6 bases). V was cut by 2 bases and J by 2 bases, with 6 bases left in between. The CDR3 is made up of 13 amino acids. CDR1 SEHNR and CDR2 FQNEAQ come from the germline V gene (reference sequence). CDR3 nucleotide sequence: TGTGCCAGCAGCTTACAGGGGAACTATGGCTACACCTTC. Translation: CASSLQGNYGYTF.

This chain uses TRBV7-9 with TRBJ1-2, with no clear D. From germline, CDR1 is SEHNR and CDR2 FQNEAQ (reference sequence). The CDR3 extends over 12 amino acids. Deletions cut 2 bases from V and 4 bases from J, with 5 bases between. As DNA, the CDR3 is TGTGCCAGCAGCTTAACGGGCTATGGCTACACCTTC. As protein: CASSLTGYGYTF.

This chain uses TRBV7-8 with TRBJ2-2; 7 bases match TRBD1. The V gene's germline CDR1 is SGHVS and CDR2 FQNEAQ. The V gene end was trimmed by 5 bases and the J gene end by 1 base; junction bases not matched to a gene: 4. The CDR3 extends over 15 amino acids. CDR3 amino acids: CASSPGQRNTGELFF. CDR3 DNA sequence: TGTGCCAGCAGCCCGGGACAGCGGAACACCGGGGAGCTGTTTTTT.

In the case of this clone: Other DNA sequences in this specimen translate into the identical CDR3. V is TRBV6-1 and J is TRBJ2-1; no reliable D call. The germline gives CDR1 MNHNS, CDR2 SASEGT. The CDR3 runs to 11 residues. Between the trimmed V and J ends, which lost 11 bases and 7 bases, there was a span of 12 bases. In DNA, the CDR3 is TGTGCCCTCAGCGTCACGAATGAGCAGTTCTTC. It codes for CALSVTNEQFF.

This chain connects TRBV30 to TRBJ1-1; D might be TRBD1 (5 bases). The CDR3 spans 13 residues. Germline V CDR1 and CDR2: GTSNPN, SVGIG (reference sequence). The germline V and J ends were trimmed by 3 bases and 8 bases, with 16 bases remaining between them. This chain's CDR3 is CAWRGRRMGEAFF. In nucleotides, the CDR3 is TGTGCCTGGAGGGGGCGCAGGATGGGGGAAGCTTTCTTT.

The chain employs TRBV2 and TRBJ1-2, with D possibly TRBD1 on 5 matching bases. The CDR3 extends over 13 amino acids. Trimming left V 11 bases short and J 2 bases short, with 15 bases between. Germline CDR1 reads SNHLY; CDR2 reads FYNNEI. CDR3 DNA: TGTGCCTGGGGGGGGGTCAACAACTATGGCTACACCTTC. Protein sequence: CAWGGVNNYGYTF. The full variable domain, in which reference TRBV2 and TRBJ1-2 provide the parts outside the CDR3, is EPEVTQTPSHQVTQMGQEVILRCVPISNHLYFYWYRQILGQKVEFLVSFYNNEISEKSEIFDDQFSVERPDGSNFTLKIRSTKLEDSAMYFCAWGGVNNYGYTFGSGTRLTVV.

DNA of the CDR3: TGTGCCATCAGTGAGCCCGACAGGGGAACTCACGAGCAGTACTTC. It specifies CAISEPDRGTHEQYF. V gene TRBV10-3 combines with J gene TRBJ2-7; 8 nucleotides agree with TRBD1. CDR1 is ENHRY, CDR2 SYGVKD, per germline. V lost 2 bases and J lost 5; bases outside the gene matches: 8. The CDR3 contains 15 residues.

This chain's CDR3 is CASSLLPSGGSTDTQYF. The CDR3 DNA follows: TGCGCCAGCAGCCTATTACCTAGCGGGGGGAGCACAGATACGCAGTATTTT. The chain couples TRBV5-1 to TRBJ2-3; 11 bases map to TRBD2. Germline V lookup: CDR1 SGHRS, CDR2 YFSETQ. The CDR3 contains 17 residues. Trimming cost V 4 bases and J 0 bases; bases outside gene matches: 7.

The V and J genes are TRBV11-2 and TRBJ2-5, with TRBD1 identical over 8 bases. The CDR3 is made up of 14 amino acids. The J segment lost 4 bases and the V segment lost 3 bases, leaving 4 bases of the junction unmatched. The V gene's germline CDR1 is SGHAT and CDR2 FQNNGV. This CDR3 is CASSLTGDPETQYF. The CDR3 region has the DNA TGTGCCAGCAGCTTGACAGGGGACCCAGAGACCCAGTACTTC. Complete variable domain (other parts from reference TRBV11-2 and TRBJ2-5): EAGVAQSPRYKIIEKRQSVAFWCNPISGHATLYWYQQILGQGPKLLIQFQNNGVVDDSQLPKDRFSAERLKGVDSTLKIQPAKLEDSAVYLCASSLTGDPETQYFGPGTRLLVL.